The rows below give T cell receptor beta chains drawn from one sample of a study of T cells after yellow fever vaccination. TCRdb re-derived calls from the 5' RACE reads in MiXCR, one entry per CDR3 protein. The sample has about 330,000 distinct CDR3 sequences, approximately 8% seen once. This sample comprised PBMCs, obtained 45 days after the first yellow fever vaccination. The source is a man aged 18 to 29 who received the YFV17D yellow fever vaccine. CDR3s include the opening cysteine and the closing phenylalanine or tryptophan. Fields, in order: D gene, V gene, clone size, J gene, CDR3 DNA, CDR3 protein. The D gene is left open where the match is weak. Rows may omit the clone size; those that give it use once, few, many or a size class.

D gene: TRBD1; V gene: TRBV18; clone size: -; J gene: TRBJ2-6; CDR3 DNA: TGTGCCAGCTCCGTGGGACAGGGGTTCGGGGCCAACGTCCTGACTTTC; CDR3 protein: CASSVGQGFGANVLTF
D gene: -; V gene: TRBV6-2/TRBV6-3; clone size: few; J gene: TRBJ1-5; CDR3 DNA: TGTGCCAGCAGTTTGGGGCAGTGGGAGGGGACCATCAGCCCCCAGCATTTT; CDR3 protein: CASSLGQWEGTISPQHF
D gene: TRBD1; V gene: TRBV9; clone size: few; J gene: TRBJ1-2; CDR3 DNA: TGTGCCAGCAGTGGAGGGACAGGGACACGCCGGGCTAACTATGGCTACACCTTC; CDR3 protein: CASSGGTGTRRANYGYTF
D gene: -; V gene: TRBV2; clone size: few; J gene: TRBJ2-5; CDR3 DNA: TGTGCCACCCACCTACAGAGTGAAGAGACCCAGTACTTC; CDR3 protein: CATHLQSEETQYF
D gene: -; V gene: TRBV9; clone size: few; J gene: TRBJ2-5; CDR3 DNA: TGTGCCAGCAGCGTATGGAGTGCAACCTACCAAGAGACCCAGTACTTC; CDR3 protein: CASSVWSATYQETQYF
D gene: TRBD1; V gene: TRBV12-3/TRBV12-4; clone size: few; J gene: TRBJ2-7; CDR3 DNA: TGTGCCAGCAGCCCCGGGACAGGGCGGAACGAGCAGTACTTC; CDR3 protein: CASSPGTGRNEQYF
D gene: -; V gene: TRBV7-2; clone size: -; J gene: TRBJ2-4; CDR3 DNA: TGTGCCAGCAGCTTTATCTTCAGCCTAGCCAAAAACATTCAGTACTTC; CDR3 protein: CASSFIFSLAKNIQYF
D gene: -; V gene: TRBV2; clone size: -; J gene: TRBJ2-1; CDR3 DNA: TGTGCCAGCAGTGAACTTATTAACTACAATGAGCAGTTCTTC; CDR3 protein: CASSELINYNEQFF
D gene: -; V gene: TRBV15; clone size: many; J gene: TRBJ1-2; CDR3 DNA: TGTGCCACCAGCCGCGAGACTTATGGCTACACCTTC; CDR3 protein: CATSRETYGYTF
D gene: -; V gene: TRBV12-3/TRBV12-4; clone size: -; J gene: TRBJ1-1; CDR3 DNA: TGTGCCAGCAGAGATAGGATTGGGGTCCCGAACACTGAAGCTTTCTTT; CDR3 protein: CASRDRIGVPNTEAFF
D gene: -; V gene: TRBV11-1; clone size: few; J gene: TRBJ2-1; CDR3 DNA: TGTGCCAGCAGTTGGACAGTCTCCTACAATGAGCAGTTCTTC; CDR3 protein: CASSWTVSYNEQFF
D gene: -; V gene: TRBV6-2/TRBV6-3; clone size: -; J gene: TRBJ1-5; CDR3 DNA: TGTGCCAGCAGCCCCCGCCGGGGGACGAATCAGCCCCAGCATTTT; CDR3 protein: CASSPRRGTNQPQHF
D gene: -; V gene: TRBV29-1; clone size: few; J gene: TRBJ1-2; CDR3 DNA: TGCAGCGTTGTATCGGGTGGCTATGGCTACACCTTC; CDR3 protein: CSVVSGGYGYTF
D gene: -; V gene: TRBV7-8; clone size: many; J gene: TRBJ2-7; CDR3 DNA: TGTGCCAGCAGCCACGGGGGAGCCTACGAGCAGTACTTC; CDR3 protein: CASSHGGAYEQYF
D gene: -; V gene: TRBV30; clone size: -; J gene: TRBJ2-3; CDR3 DNA: TGTGCCTGGAGTCAGGTCCGGGATACGCAGTATTTT; CDR3 protein: CAWSQVRDTQYF
D gene: -; V gene: TRBV4-3; clone size: many; J gene: TRBJ1-2; CDR3 DNA: TGCGCCAGCAGCCAAGGGCCCAGGAACTATGGCTACACCTTC; CDR3 protein: CASSQGPRNYGYTF
D gene: -; V gene: TRBV6-7; clone size: -; J gene: TRBJ1-6; CDR3 DNA: TGTGCCAGCAGTTACCTCTCGCAGGGGCATTGTCGTTCACCCCTCCACTTT; CDR3 protein: CASSYLSQGHCRSPLHF
D gene: -; V gene: TRBV19; clone size: -; J gene: TRBJ2-3; CDR3 DNA: TGTGCCAGTAGTCCCGGGGCAGGGGCCACAGATACGCAGTATTTT; CDR3 protein: CASSPGAGATDTQYF
D gene: -; V gene: TRBV4-2; clone size: -; J gene: TRBJ1-4; CDR3 DNA: TGTGCCAGCAGCCAAGTTCCGGGGGTCAATGAAAAACTGTTTTTT; CDR3 protein: CASSQVPGVNEKLFF
D gene: TRBD1; V gene: TRBV20-1; clone size: few; J gene: TRBJ1-1; CDR3 DNA: TGCAGTGCACTGGACAGGCCAGGTCTGGCTTTCTTT; CDR3 protein: CSALDRPGLAFF
D gene: TRBD2; V gene: TRBV27; clone size: few; J gene: TRBJ2-3; CDR3 DNA: TGTGCCAGCGCAGCCGAGGGACTAGCGGGGACGGATACGCAGTATTTT; CDR3 protein: CASAAEGLAGTDTQYF
D gene: -; V gene: TRBV13; clone size: -; J gene: TRBJ2-5; CDR3 DNA: TGTGCCAGTGCCGGGGGTGAAACCCAGTACTTC; CDR3 protein: CASAGGETQYF
D gene: -; V gene: TRBV24-1; clone size: -; J gene: TRBJ2-3; CDR3 DNA: TGTGCCACCAGTGATCAGACCCGCACAGATACGCAGTATTTT; CDR3 protein: CATSDQTRTDTQYF
D gene: TRBD1; V gene: TRBV18; clone size: many; J gene: TRBJ2-2; CDR3 DNA: TGTGCCAGCTCACCGTGGACAGGGGAAGGGGAGCTGTTTTTT; CDR3 protein: CASSPWTGEGELFF
D gene: TRBD1; V gene: TRBV11-2; clone size: many; J gene: TRBJ2-3; CDR3 DNA: TGTGCCAGCAGCTTCGCACAGGGGGTCACAGATACGCAGTATTTT; CDR3 protein: CASSFAQGVTDTQYF
D gene: TRBD1; V gene: TRBV5-1; clone size: many; J gene: TRBJ2-7; CDR3 DNA: TGCGCCAGCAGCGGGGGACAGGGGATCGAAGAGCAGTACTTC; CDR3 protein: CASSGGQGIEEQYF
D gene: TRBD2; V gene: TRBV5-1; clone size: few; J gene: TRBJ2-5; CDR3 DNA: TGCGCCAGCAGCTTGGCCATCGGACTAGGCGGTGGTGAGACCCAGTACTTC; CDR3 protein: CASSLAIGLGGGETQYF